This T cell receptor (beta chain) was documented in a study of CD8+ T cells in alopecia areata. Study-level background: Treated patients took oral tofacitinib at 5 to 10 mg twice daily. The study, taken as a whole, reports: Normal-skin resident alphabeta T cells also appear among scalp sample sequences.

The CDR3 has 15 residues. Germline V lookup: CDR1 ENHRY, CDR2 SYGVKD. Unmatched junction bases numbered 6, after V lost 2 bases and J lost 5 bases. Isolated RNA was reverse transcribed into cDNA used as the sequencing template. The data were produced by immunoSEQ multiplex PCR, yet TCRdb's version contains in-frame clones alone and is incomplete. The top ten hold under 15% of the sample, which has several thousand clones, roughly 55% seen once. This clone was detected only a few times. What it binds is not known. Punch biopsies of lesional scalp, plus peripheral blood, were taken from alopecia areata patients.

The sequencing used skin, collected at week 0. The V gene is TRBV10-3, the J gene TRBJ2-1; the match to TRBD1 covers 7 bases. The TCR originated in a human donor with alopecia areata. The CDR3 sequence: CAISEGQGVNNEQFF. Written as DNA, the CDR3 is TGTGCCATCAGTGAGGGGCAGGGGGTCAACAATGAGCAGTTCTTC.